One T cell receptor beta chain is described in this entry. The antigen is undetermined. These data are taken from a study of T cell repertoires in cytomegalovirus infection. TCRdb passed the reads through MiXCR, listing each CDR3 protein once. The repertoire holds more than 75,000 distinct CDR3 sequences, with less than 30% as singletons. The CDR3 is 15 residues long. CDR1 is SGHRS, CDR2 YFSETQ, per germline. V was trimmed by 1 base and J by 1 base, leaving 11 bases between them. The V and J genes are TRBV5-1 and TRBJ1-1, with D perhaps matching TRBD1 (6 bases). This clonotype was obtained from a human donor in good health (CMV status not recorded). Some clones in this sample may be carry-over from other donors' samples. The specimen was CD8+ T cells from cultured PBMCs, collected from culture after CMV antigen stimulation. Here the CDR3 reads CASSLTAGENTEAFF. For the CDR3, the DNA is TGCGCCAGCAGCTTGACGGCAGGGGAGAACACTGAAGCTTTCTTT.